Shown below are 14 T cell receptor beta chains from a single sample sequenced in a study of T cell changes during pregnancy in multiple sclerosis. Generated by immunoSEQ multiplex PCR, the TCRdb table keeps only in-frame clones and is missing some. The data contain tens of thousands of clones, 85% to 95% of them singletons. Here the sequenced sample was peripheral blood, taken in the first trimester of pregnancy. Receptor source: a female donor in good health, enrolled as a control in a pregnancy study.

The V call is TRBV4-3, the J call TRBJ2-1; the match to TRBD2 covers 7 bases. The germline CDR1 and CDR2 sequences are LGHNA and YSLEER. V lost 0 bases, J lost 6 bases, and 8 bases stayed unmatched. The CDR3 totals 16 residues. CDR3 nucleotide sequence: TGCGCCAGCAGCCAAGATCTGTCTAGCGGCGGCAATGAGCAGTTCTTC. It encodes CASSQDLSSGGNEQFF.

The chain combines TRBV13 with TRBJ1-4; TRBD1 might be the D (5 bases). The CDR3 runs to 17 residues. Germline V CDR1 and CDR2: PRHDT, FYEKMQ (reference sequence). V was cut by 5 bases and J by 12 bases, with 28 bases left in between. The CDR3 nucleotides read TGTGCCAGCAGCGTGTCCAGGGCCAGACTAGCCACTGAGGAACTGTTTTTT. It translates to CASSVSRARLATEELFF.

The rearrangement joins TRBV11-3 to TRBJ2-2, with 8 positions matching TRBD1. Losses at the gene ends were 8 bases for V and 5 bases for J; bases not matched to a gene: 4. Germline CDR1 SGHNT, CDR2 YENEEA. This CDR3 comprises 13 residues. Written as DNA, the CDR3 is TGTGCCAGCGCCCGGACAGGGACCGGGGAGCTGTTTTTT. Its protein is CASARTGTGELFF. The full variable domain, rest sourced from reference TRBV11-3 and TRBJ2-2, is EAGVVQSPRYKIIEKKQPVAFWCNPISGHNTLYWYLQNLGQGPELLIRYENEEAVDDSQLPKDRFSAERLKGVDSTLKIQPAELGDSAVYLCASARTGTGELFFGEGSRLTVL.

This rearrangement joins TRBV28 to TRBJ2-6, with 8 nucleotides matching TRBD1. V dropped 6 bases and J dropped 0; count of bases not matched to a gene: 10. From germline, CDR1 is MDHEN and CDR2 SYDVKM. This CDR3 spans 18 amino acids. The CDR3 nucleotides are TGTGCCAGCAGGCCCACAGGGGGATTTGGCTCTGGGGCCAACGTCCTGACTTTC. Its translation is CASRPTGGFGSGANVLTF.

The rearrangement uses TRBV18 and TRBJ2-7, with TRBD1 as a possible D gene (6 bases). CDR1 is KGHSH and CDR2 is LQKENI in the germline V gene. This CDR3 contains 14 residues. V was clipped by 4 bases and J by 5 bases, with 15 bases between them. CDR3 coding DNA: TGTGCCAGCTCACAACAGGGAATGGTGGACGAGCAGTACTTC. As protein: CASSQQGMVDEQYF. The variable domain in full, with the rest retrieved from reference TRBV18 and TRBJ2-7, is NAGVMQNPRHLVRRRGQEARLRCSPMKGHSHVYWYRQLPEEGLKFMVYLQKENIIDESGMPKERFSAEFPKEGPSILRIQQVVRGDSAAYFCASSQQGMVDEQYFGPGTRLTVT.

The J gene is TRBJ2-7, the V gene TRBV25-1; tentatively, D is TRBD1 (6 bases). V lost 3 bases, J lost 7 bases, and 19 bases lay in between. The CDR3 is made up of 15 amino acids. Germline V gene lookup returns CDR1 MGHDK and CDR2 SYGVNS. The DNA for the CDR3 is TGTGCCAGCAGTGACCTGTTAGGGACAATGTCAGAGCAGTACTTC. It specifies CASSDLLGTMSEQYF.

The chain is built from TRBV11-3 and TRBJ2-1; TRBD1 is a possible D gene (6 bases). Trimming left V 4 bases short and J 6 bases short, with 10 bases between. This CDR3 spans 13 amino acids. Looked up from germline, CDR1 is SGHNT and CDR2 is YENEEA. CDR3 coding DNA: TGTGCCAGCAGCTCACGACAGGCCAATGAGCAGTTCTTC. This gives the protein CASSSRQANEQFF.

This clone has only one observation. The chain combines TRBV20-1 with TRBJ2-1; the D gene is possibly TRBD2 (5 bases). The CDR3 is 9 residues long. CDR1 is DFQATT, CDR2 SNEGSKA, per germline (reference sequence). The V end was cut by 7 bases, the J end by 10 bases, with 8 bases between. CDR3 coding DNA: TGCAGTGTTACTAGGGAGCAGTTCTTC. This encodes CSVTREQFF.

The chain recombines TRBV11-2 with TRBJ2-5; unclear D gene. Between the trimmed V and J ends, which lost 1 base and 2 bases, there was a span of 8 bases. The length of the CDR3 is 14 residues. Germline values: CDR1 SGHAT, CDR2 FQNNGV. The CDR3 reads CASSLGARQETQYF. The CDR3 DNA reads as TGTGCCAGCAGCTTAGGGGCGCGTCAAGAGACCCAGTACTTC.

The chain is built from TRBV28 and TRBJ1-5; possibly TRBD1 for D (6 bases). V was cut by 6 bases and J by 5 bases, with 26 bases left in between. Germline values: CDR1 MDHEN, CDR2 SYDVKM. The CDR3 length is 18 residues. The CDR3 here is CASRTPPKQGKEYQPQHF. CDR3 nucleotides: TGTGCCAGCAGAACCCCGCCCAAGCAGGGGAAGGAATATCAGCCCCAGCATTTT.

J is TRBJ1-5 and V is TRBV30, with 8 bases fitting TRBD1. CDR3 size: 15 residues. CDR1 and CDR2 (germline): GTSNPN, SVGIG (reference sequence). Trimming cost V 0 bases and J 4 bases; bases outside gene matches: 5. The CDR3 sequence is CAWSVGTGWNQPQHF. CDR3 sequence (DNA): TGTGCCTGGAGTGTAGGGACAGGTTGGAATCAGCCCCAGCATTTT.

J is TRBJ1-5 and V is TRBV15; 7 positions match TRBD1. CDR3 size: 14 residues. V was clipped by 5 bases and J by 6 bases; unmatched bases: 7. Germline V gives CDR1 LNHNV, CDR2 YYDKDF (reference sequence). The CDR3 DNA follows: TGTGCCACCAGCGCGCACAGGGGAGGTCAGCCCCAGCATTTT. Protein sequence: CATSAHRGGQPQHF. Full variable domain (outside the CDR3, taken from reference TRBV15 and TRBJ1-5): DAMVIQNPRYQVTQFGKPVTLSCSQTLNHNVMYWYQQKSSQAPKLLFHYYDKDFNNEADTPDNFQSRRPNTSFCFLDIRSPGLGDTAMYLCATSAHRGGQPQHFGDGTRLSIL.

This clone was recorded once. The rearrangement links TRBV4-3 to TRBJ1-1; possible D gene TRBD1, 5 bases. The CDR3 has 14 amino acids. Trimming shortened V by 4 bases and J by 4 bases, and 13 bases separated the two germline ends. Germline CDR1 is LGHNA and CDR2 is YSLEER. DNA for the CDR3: TGCGCCAGCAGCCCCTCCACCGGGGGCACTGAAGCTTTCTTT. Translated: CASSPSTGGTEAFF.

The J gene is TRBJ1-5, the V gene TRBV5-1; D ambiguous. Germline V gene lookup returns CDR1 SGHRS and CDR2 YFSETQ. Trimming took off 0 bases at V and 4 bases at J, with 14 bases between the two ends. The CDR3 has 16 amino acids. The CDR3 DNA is TGCGCCAGCAGCTTGGACGAGCGGTCGGAAAATCAGCCCCAGCATTTT. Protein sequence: CASSLDERSENQPQHF.